This T cell receptor (beta chain) was observed in a study of cytomegalovirus exposure and HLA in healthy donors. PCR was performed using 60 Vbeta and 13 Jbeta primers. Produced via immunoSEQ multiplex PCR; TCRdb's table is partial and in-frame only. The repertoire holds about 150,000 clones, with approximately 79% as singletons. Trimming pared 5 bases from V and 11 bases from J, leaving 9 bases between. CDR3 length: 11 amino acids. Germline lookup yields CDR1 MNHNY and CDR2 SVGAGI (reference sequence). This chain links TRBV6-6 with TRBJ1-4; the D gene is possibly TRBD1 (5 bases). The specimen sequenced was PBMCs. The clonotype comes from a woman in her fifties or sixties in good health and CMV-seropositive. The CDR3 DNA follows: TGTGCCAGCAGTCAGCAGGGTAAACTGTTTTTT. This encodes CASSQQGKLFF.